This T cell receptor (beta chain) was recorded in a study of blood T cell repertoires in COVID-19. In the original processing: Reference gene primer amplification yielded estimated nucleated cell counts. The repertoire was sequenced with immunoSEQ multiplex PCR; TCRdb's copy has only in-frame clones and lacks some. V and J calls and clone size are as listed in that table; D and trimming were resolved from the DNA. The table includes some 100,000 clones, less than 90% detected once. Trimming took 2 bases from V and 9 from J; bases not matched to a gene: 4. Per germline, CDR1 MNHNY and CDR2 SVGAGI (reference sequence). The CDR3 runs to 13 residues.

The clonotype originates from a man in his 70s who had recovered from COVID-19. The rearrangement uses TRBV6-6 and TRBJ2-1, with 7 bases fitting TRBD2. The sequenced sample consisted of peripheral blood. CDR3 coding DNA: TGTGCCAGCAGTTACGCCCCGGGAGGTGAGCAGTTCTTC. Protein product: CASSYAPGGEQFF.